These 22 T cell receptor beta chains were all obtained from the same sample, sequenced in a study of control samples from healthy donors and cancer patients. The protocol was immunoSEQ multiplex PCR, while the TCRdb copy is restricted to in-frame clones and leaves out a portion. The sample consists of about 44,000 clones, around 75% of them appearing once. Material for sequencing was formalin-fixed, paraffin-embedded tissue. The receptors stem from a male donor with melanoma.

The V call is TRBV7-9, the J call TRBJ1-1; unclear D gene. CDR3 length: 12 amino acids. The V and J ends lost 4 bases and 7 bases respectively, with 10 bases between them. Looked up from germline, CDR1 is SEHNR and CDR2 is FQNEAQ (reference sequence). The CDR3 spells CASSWTDHEAFF. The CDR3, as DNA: TGTGCCAGCAGCTGGACCGATCATGAAGCTTTCTTT.

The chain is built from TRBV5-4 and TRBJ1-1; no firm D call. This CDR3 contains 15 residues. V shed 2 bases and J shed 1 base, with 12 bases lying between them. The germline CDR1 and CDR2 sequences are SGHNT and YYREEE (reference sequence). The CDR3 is CASSFKGRPNTEAFF. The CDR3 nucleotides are TGTGCCAGCAGCTTCAAAGGGCGGCCGAACACTGAAGCTTTCTTT.

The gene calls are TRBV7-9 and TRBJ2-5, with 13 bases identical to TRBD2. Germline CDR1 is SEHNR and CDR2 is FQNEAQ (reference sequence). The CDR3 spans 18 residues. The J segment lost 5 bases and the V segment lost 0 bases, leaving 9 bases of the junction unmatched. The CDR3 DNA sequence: TGTGCCAGCAGCTTAGCCTGGACTAGCGGGAGCCTAGAGGAGACCCAGTACTTC. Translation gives CASSLAWTSGSLEETQYF.

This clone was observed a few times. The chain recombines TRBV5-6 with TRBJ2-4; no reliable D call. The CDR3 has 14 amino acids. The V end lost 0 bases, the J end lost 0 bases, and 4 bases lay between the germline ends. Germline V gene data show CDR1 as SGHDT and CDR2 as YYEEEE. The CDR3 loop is CASSLGGAKNIQYF. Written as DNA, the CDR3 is TGTGCCAGCAGCTTGGGGGGAGCCAAAAACATTCAGTACTTC.

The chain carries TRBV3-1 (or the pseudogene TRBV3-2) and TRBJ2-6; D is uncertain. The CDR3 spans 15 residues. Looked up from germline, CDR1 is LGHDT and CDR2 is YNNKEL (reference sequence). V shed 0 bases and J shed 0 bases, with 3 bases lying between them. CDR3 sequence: CASSQDNSGANVLTF. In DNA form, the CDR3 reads TGTGCCAGCAGCCAAGATAACTCTGGGGCCAACGTCCTGACTTTC.

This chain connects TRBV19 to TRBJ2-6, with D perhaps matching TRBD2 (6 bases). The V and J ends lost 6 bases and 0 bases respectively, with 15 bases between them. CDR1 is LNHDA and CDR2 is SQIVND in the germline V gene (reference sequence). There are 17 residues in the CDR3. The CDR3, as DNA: TGTGCCAGTAGGAAAACGAGCGGGCCCTCTGGGGCCAACGTCCTGACTTTC. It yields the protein CASRKTSGPSGANVLTF.

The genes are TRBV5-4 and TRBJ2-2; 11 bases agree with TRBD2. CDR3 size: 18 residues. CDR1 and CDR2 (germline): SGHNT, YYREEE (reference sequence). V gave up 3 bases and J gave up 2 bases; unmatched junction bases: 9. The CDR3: CASSSTISGRANTGELFF. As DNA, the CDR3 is TGTGCCAGCAGCTCCACCATTAGCGGGAGGGCCAACACCGGGGAGCTGTTTTTT.

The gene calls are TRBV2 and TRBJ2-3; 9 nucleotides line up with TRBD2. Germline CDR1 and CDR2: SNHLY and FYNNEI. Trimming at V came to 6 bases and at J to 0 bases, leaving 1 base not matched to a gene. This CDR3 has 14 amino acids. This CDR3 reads CASRTSGSTDTQYF. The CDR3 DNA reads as TGTGCCAGCAGGACTAGCGGTAGCACAGATACGCAGTATTTT. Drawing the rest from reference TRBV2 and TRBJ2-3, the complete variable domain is EPEVTQTPSHQVTQMGQEVILRCVPISNHLYFYWYRQILGQKVEFLVSFYNNEISEKSEIFDDQFSVERPDGSNFTLKIRSTKLEDSAMYFCASRTSGSTDTQYFGPGTRLTVL.

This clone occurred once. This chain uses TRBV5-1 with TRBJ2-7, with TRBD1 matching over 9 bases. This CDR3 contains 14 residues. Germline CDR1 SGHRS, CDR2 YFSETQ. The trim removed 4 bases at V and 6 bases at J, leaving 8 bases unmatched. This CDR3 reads CASSTGTGSAEQYF. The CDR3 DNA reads TGCGCCAGCAGCACCGGGACAGGGTCGGCCGAGCAGTACTTC.

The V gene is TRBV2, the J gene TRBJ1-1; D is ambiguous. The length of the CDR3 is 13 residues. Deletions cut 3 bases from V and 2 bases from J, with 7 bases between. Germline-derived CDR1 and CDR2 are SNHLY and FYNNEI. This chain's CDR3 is CASSEIVNTEAFF. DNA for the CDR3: TGTGCCAGCAGTGAGATCGTTAACACTGAAGCTTTCTTT.

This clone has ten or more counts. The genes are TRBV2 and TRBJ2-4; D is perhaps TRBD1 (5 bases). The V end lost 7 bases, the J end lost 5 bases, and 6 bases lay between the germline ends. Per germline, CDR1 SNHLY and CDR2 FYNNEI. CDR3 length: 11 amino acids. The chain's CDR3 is CASKGENIQYF. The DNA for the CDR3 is TGTGCCAGCAAAGGGGAAAACATTCAGTACTTC.

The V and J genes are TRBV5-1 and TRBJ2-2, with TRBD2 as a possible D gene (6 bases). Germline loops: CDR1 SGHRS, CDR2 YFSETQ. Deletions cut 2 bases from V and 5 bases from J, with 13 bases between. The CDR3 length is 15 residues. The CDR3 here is CASSFQDYGTGELFF. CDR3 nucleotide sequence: TGCGCCAGCAGCTTCCAGGACTATGGGACCGGGGAGCTGTTTTTT.

The CDR3 coding sequence is TGTGCCAGCAGTCGTCAGGGTACCGGGGAGCTGTTTTTT. Encoded protein: CASSRQGTGELFF. V usage is TRBV6-5 and J usage is TRBJ2-2; weak D call: TRBD1 (5 bases). Trimming pared 5 bases from V and 5 bases from J, leaving 9 bases between. The CDR3 spans 13 residues. The V gene's germline CDR1 is MNHEY and CDR2 SVGAGI.

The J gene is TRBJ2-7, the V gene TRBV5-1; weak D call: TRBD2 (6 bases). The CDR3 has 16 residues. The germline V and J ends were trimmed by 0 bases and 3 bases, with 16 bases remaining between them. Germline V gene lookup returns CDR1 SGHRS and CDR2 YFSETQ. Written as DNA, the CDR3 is TGCGCCAGCAGCTTGGCCAATCCGGGGGACGGCTACGAGCAGTACTTC. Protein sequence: CASSLANPGDGYEQYF.

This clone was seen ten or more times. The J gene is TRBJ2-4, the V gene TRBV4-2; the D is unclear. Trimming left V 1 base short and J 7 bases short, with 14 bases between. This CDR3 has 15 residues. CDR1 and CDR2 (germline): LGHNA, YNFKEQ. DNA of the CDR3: TGTGCCAGCAGCCAAGTAGGTTCAGGTCCCAACATTCAGTACTTC. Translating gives CASSQVGSGPNIQYF.

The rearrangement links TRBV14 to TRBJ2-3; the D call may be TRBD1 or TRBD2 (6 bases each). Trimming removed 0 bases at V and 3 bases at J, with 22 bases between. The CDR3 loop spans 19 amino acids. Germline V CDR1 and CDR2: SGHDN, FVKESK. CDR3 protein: CASSQDSNSQGGWTDTQYF. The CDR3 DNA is TGTGCCAGCAGCCAAGACAGTAACTCACAGGGAGGATGGACAGATACGCAGTATTTT.

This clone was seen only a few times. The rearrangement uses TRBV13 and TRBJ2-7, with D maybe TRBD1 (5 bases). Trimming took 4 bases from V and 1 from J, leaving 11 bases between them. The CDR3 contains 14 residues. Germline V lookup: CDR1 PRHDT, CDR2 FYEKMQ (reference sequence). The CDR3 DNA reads TGTGCCAGCAGCTGGAACAGGTTATCCTACGAGCAGTACTTC. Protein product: CASSWNRLSYEQYF.

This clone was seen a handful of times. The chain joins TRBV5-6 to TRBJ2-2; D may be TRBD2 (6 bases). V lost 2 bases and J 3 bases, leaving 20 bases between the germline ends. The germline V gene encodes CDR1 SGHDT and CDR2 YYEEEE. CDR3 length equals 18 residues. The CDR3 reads CASSLIPLWGVDTGELFF. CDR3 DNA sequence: TGTGCCAGCAGCTTAATTCCCTTGTGGGGGGTCGACACCGGGGAGCTGTTTTTT.

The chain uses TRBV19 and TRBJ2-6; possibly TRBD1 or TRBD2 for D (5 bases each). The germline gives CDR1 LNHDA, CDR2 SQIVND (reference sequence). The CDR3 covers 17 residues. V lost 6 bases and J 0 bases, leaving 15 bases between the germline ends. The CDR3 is CASRKGTGTSGANVLTF. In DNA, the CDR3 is TGTGCCAGTAGAAAGGGGACGGGGACCTCTGGGGCCAACGTCCTGACTTTC.

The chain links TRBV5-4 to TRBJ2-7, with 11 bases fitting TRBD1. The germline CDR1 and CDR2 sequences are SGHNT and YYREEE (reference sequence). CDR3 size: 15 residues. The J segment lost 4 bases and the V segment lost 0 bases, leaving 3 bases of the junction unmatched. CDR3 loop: CASSLAGTGGYEQYF. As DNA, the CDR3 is TGTGCCAGCAGCTTGGCCGGGACAGGGGGATACGAGCAGTACTTC.

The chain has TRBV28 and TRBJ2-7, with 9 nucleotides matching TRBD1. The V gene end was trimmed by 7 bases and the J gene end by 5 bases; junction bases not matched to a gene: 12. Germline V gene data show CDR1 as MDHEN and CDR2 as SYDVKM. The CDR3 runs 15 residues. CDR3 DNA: TGTGCCAGCAACCACCGGGGGACAGGGATACACGAGCAGTACTTC. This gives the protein CASNHRGTGIHEQYF. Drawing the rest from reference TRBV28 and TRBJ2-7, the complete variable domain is DVKVTQSSRYLVKRTGEKVFLECVQDMDHENMFWYRQDPGLGLRLIYFSYDVKMKEKGDIPEGYSVSREKKERFSLILESASTNQTSMYLCASNHRGTGIHEQYFGPGTRLTVT.

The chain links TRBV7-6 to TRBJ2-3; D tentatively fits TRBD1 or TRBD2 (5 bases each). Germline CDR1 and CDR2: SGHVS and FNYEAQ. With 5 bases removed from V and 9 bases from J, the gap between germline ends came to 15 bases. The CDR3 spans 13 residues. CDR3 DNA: TGTGCCAGCAGCCGGGACCCGACGGGGACGCAGTATTTT. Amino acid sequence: CASSRDPTGTQYF.